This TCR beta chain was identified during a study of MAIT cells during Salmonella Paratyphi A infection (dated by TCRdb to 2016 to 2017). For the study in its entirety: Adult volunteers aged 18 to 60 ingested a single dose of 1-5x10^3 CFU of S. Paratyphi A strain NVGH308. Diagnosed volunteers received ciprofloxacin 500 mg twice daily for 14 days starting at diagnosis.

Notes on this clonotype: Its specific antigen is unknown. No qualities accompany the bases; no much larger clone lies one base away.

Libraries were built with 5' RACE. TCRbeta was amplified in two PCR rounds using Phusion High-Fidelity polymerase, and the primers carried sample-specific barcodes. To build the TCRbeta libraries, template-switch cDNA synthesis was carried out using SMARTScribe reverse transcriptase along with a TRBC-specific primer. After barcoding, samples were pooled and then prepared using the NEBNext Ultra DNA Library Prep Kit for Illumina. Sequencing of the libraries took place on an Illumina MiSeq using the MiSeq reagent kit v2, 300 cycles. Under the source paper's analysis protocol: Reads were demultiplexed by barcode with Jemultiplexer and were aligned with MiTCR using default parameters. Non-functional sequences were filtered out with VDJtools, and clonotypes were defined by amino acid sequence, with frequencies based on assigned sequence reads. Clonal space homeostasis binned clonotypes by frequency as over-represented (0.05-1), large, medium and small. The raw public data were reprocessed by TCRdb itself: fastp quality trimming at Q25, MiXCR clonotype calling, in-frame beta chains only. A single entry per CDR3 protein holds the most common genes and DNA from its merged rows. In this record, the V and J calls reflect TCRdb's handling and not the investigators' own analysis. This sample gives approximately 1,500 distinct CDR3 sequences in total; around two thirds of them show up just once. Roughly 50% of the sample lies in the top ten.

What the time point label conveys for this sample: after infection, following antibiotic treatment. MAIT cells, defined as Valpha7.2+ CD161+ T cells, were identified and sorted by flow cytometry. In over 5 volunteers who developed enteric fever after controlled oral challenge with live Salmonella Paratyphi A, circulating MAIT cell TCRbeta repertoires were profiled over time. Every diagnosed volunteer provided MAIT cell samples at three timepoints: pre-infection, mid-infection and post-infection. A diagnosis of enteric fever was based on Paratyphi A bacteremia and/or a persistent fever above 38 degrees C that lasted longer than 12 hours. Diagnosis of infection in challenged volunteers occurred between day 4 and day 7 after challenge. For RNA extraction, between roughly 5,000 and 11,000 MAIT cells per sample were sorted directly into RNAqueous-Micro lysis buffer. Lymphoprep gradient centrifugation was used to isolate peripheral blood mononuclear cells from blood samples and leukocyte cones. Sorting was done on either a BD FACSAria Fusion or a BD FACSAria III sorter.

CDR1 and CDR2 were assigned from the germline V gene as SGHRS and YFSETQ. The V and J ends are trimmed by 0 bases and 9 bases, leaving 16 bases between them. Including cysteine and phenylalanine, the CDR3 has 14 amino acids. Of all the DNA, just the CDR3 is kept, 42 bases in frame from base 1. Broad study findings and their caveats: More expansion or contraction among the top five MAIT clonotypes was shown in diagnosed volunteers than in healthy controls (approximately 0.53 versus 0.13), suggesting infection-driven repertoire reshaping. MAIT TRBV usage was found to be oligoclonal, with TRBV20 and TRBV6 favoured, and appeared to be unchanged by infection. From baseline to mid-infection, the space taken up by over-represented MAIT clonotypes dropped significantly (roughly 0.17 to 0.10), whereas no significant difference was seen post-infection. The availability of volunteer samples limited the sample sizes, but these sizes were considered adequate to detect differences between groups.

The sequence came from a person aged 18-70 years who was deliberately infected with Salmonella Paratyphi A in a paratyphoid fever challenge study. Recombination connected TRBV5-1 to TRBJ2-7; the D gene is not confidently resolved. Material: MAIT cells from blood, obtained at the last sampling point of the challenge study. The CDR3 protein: CASSLARSDGRQYF. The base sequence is TGCGCCAGCAGCTTGGCCCGGTCCGACGGGCGGCAGTACTTC.